This T cell receptor (beta chain) was sequenced in a study of cytomegalovirus exposure and HLA in healthy donors. Across the study: Most donors, just over 80% of 350 to 450 genotyped, fell in the Caucasian-associated ancestry cluster.

Primers included in the PCR were 60 Vbeta and 13 Jbeta primers. Only in-frame clones appear in the TCRdb table, and some are missing; sequencing was by immunoSEQ multiplex PCR. The table lists 95,000 to 150,000 clones, roughly 78% of them singletons, with roughly 5.9% in the top ten. In its sample, this clone was seen once. Germline CDR1 is SGHVS and CDR2 is FQNEAQ. With 6 bases removed from V and 4 bases from J, the gap between germline ends came to 15 bases. This CDR3 has 14 residues. This chain connects TRBV7-8 to TRBJ1-2; the D gene is possibly TRBD1 (5 bases). The receptor's source is a woman between 35 and 50 years old in good health and CMV-seronegative. Material: PBMCs. CDR3 amino acids: CASRPDSGPYGYTF. The CDR3 nucleotides read TGTGCCAGCAGACCCGACAGTGGACCCTATGGCTACACCTTC.